A single sample gave rise to the 9 T cell receptor beta chains below, sequenced in a study of T cell changes during pregnancy in multiple sclerosis. Data came from immunoSEQ multiplex PCR; TCRdb stores just in-frame clones and leaves some out. The sample records 45,000 to 55,000 clones, about 90% being singletons. The starting material was CD4+ T cells from peripheral blood mononuclear cells, obtained after pregnancy. The receptors were sampled from a female donor in good health, enrolled as a control in a pregnancy study.

This clone has just one count. The V and J genes are TRBV5-7 and TRBJ2-3; the match to TRBD2 covers 12 bases. TRBV5-7 is labeled an ORF, and its function is uncertain. This CDR3 spans 17 amino acids. V was clipped by 3 bases and J by 1 base; unmatched bases: 6. CDR3 bases: TGTGCCAGCAGCTCCGCTAGCGGGAGGGCCGGCACAGATACGCAGTATTTT. It specifies CASSSASGRAGTDTQYF.

The chain is built from TRBV7-9 and TRBJ1-5, with 7 bases matching TRBD1. The germline V gene has CDR1 SEHNR and CDR2 FQNEAQ (reference sequence). This CDR3 is 14 amino acids long. With 4 bases clipped from V and 3 bases from J, the junction kept 3 bases outside the gene matches. This CDR3 reads CASSSGGINQPQHF. In nucleotides, the CDR3 is TGTGCCAGCAGCTCAGGGGGTATCAATCAGCCCCAGCATTTT.

This chain links TRBV19 with TRBJ2-6; 8 positions match TRBD1. The germline CDR1 and CDR2 sequences are LNHDA and SQIVND (reference sequence). Trimming cost V 4 bases and J 1 base; bases outside gene matches: 6. The CDR3 loop spans 17 amino acids. The chain's CDR3 is CASSKGRGPSGANVLTF. CDR3 bases: TGTGCCAGTAGTAAGGGCAGGGGGCCTTCTGGGGCCAACGTCCTGACTTTC.

The chain couples TRBV6-5 to TRBJ2-5; possible D gene TRBD1, 6 bases. With 5 bases removed from V and 1 base from J, the gap between germline ends came to 14 bases. The CDR3 is 15 amino acids. Germline V gene sequence: CDR1 MNHEY, CDR2 SVGAGI. The CDR3 sequence is CASSQRRDIQETQYF. The CDR3 nucleotides read TGTGCCAGCAGTCAACGCCGGGACATCCAAGAGACCCAGTACTTC.

This chain uses TRBV5-1 with TRBJ2-3; 7 nucleotides line up with TRBD2. V dropped 3 bases and J dropped 6; count of bases not matched to a gene: 7. Per germline, CDR1 SGHRS and CDR2 YFSETQ. This CDR3 contains 14 residues. This chain's CDR3 is CASSSGLLSDTQYF. Here the CDR3 DNA reads TGCGCCAGCAGCTCGGGACTACTCTCGGATACGCAGTATTTT. The full variable domain, rest sourced from reference TRBV5-1 and TRBJ2-3, is KAGVTQTPRYLIKTRGQQVTLSCSPISGHRSVSWYQQTPGQGLQFLFEYFSETQRNKGNFPGRFSGRQFSNSRSEMNVSTLELGDSALYLCASSSGLLSDTQYFGPGTRLTVL.

The rearrangement links TRBV19 to TRBJ2-3, with D maybe TRBD2 (6 bases). The CDR3 is 15 residues long. Germline loops: CDR1 LNHDA, CDR2 SQIVND (reference sequence). The V end lost 3 bases, the J end lost 4 bases, and 14 bases lay between the germline ends. CDR3 in DNA: TGTGCCAGTAGTATCGGCGGGAACCGCCCAGATACGCAGTATTTT. This sequence encodes CASSIGGNRPDTQYF. The full variable domain, rest sourced from reference TRBV19 and TRBJ2-3, is DGGITQSPKYLFRKEGQNVTLSCEQNLNHDAMYWYRQDPGQGLRLIYYSQIVNDFQKGDIAEGYSVSREKKESFPLTVTSAQKNPTAFYLCASSIGGNRPDTQYFGPGTRLTVL.

The rearrangement uses TRBV5-4 and TRBJ1-5; 9 nucleotides align to TRBD1. Germline trimming cut 4 bases from V and 7 bases from J; bases unmatched to any gene: 6. This CDR3 spans 14 amino acids. The germline V gene has CDR1 SGHNT and CDR2 YYREEE (reference sequence). DNA of the CDR3: TGTGCCAGCAGCCAGGACAGGGGTGACCAGCCCCAGCATTTT. Its translation is CASSQDRGDQPQHF. Full variable domain (missing parts from reference TRBV5-4 and TRBJ1-5): ETGVTQSPTHLIKTRGQQVTLRCSSQSGHNTVSWYQQALGQGPQFIFQYYREEENGRGNFPPRFSGLQFPNYSSELNVNALELDDSALYLCASSQDRGDQPQHFGDGTRLSIL.

This chain uses TRBV4-2 with TRBJ1-1, with 8 bases fitting TRBD1. The CDR3 extends over 14 amino acids. Looked up from germline, CDR1 is LGHNA and CDR2 is YNFKEQ. Losses at the gene ends were 0 bases for V and 4 bases for J; bases not matched to a gene: 1. CDR3: CASSQEQGGTEAFF. As DNA, the CDR3 is TGTGCCAGCAGCCAAGAACAGGGGGGCACTGAAGCTTTCTTT.

The CDR3: CASSEQGRSNEQFF. The CDR3 DNA is TGTGCCAGTTCAGAACAGGGGCGTTCCAATGAGCAGTTCTTC. This chain uses TRBV6-1 with TRBJ2-1, with 7 bases lining up with TRBD1. This CDR3 spans 14 amino acids. CDR1 is MNHNS and CDR2 is SASEGT in the germline V gene. V lost 9 bases, J lost 6 bases, and 11 bases stayed unmatched.